A selection of T cell receptor beta chains follows, all from one sample in a study of Graves' ophthalmopathy and Graves' hyperthyroidism. From the multiplex PCR reads, TCRdb called clonotypes with MiXCR, one entry per CDR3 protein. In the table there are 1 million to 1.3 million distinct CDR3 sequences, about 36% of which are singletons. Sequenced input: peripheral blood or thyroid tissue (not recorded which). The receptors originated from an adult man with Graves' hyperthyroidism. CDR3s include the opening cysteine and the closing phenylalanine or tryptophan. The order of the fields is D gene, J gene, V gene, clone size, CDR3 DNA, CDR3 protein. The D gene is left open where the match is weak. Rows give clone size only sometimes, using once, few, many, or a class for an expanded clone.

D gene: -
J gene: TRBJ1-4
V gene: TRBV9
clone size: few
CDR3 DNA: TGTGCCAGCAGGGCCTCGGGTGCAACTAATGAAAAACTGTTTTTT
CDR3 protein: CASRASGATNEKLFF

D gene: -
J gene: TRBJ1-5
V gene: TRBV20-1
clone size: -
CDR3 DNA: TGCAGTGCTTCCCCGGACAGAGGCTACAATCAGCCCCAGCATTTT
CDR3 protein: CSASPDRGYNQPQHF

D gene: -
J gene: TRBJ2-7
V gene: TRBV10-3
clone size: few
CDR3 DNA: TGTGCCATCGGGGGGACCGCCTACGAGCAGTACTTC
CDR3 protein: CAIGGTAYEQYF

D gene: -
J gene: TRBJ1-2
V gene: TRBV20-1
clone size: -
CDR3 DNA: TGCAGTGCTAGGAATTACAGGGCCCCAGATTATGGCTACACCTTC
CDR3 protein: CSARNYRAPDYGYTF

D gene: TRBD1
J gene: TRBJ1-4
V gene: TRBV7-3
clone size: -
CDR3 DNA: TGTGCCAGCAGCTTGACAGGGGGGGTAACTAATGAAAAACTGTTTTTT
CDR3 protein: CASSLTGGVTNEKLFF

D gene: -
J gene: TRBJ2-7
V gene: TRBV19
clone size: -
CDR3 DNA: TGTGCCAGTAGCCACCTGAACGAGCAGTACTTC
CDR3 protein: CASSHLNEQYF

D gene: -
J gene: TRBJ2-2
V gene: TRBV7-2
clone size: many
CDR3 DNA: TGTGCCAGCGGCCCCCCAGCGGTAGTCGGGGAGCTGTTTTTT
CDR3 protein: CASGPPAVVGELFF

D gene: -
J gene: TRBJ1-1
V gene: TRBV5-1
clone size: -
CDR3 DNA: TGCGCCAGCAGATCGGGAGGGATCAACACTGAAGCTTTCTTT
CDR3 protein: CASRSGGINTEAFF

D gene: TRBD1
J gene: TRBJ2-5
V gene: TRBV29-1
clone size: -
CDR3 DNA: TGCAGCGTTGCAGTGGGCGAGGGGGCGTATCAAGAGACCCAGTACTTC
CDR3 protein: CSVAVGEGAYQETQYF

D gene: TRBD1
J gene: TRBJ1-2
V gene: TRBV10-1
clone size: many
CDR3 DNA: TGCGCCAGCAGCGCCGACAGGGTAGATGGCTACACCTTC
CDR3 protein: CASSADRVDGYTF

D gene: -
J gene: TRBJ1-1
V gene: TRBV30
clone size: -
CDR3 DNA: TGTGCCGGACGGAGGGCAGGGAACACTGAAGCTTTCTTT
CDR3 protein: CAGRRAGNTEAFF

D gene: TRBD2
J gene: TRBJ2-5
V gene: TRBV29-1
clone size: many
CDR3 DNA: TGCAGCGTCGGGGGGGGGCGGCAAGAGACCCAGTACTTC
CDR3 protein: CSVGGGRQETQYF

D gene: -
J gene: TRBJ2-5
V gene: TRBV5-6
clone size: -
CDR3 DNA: TGTGCCAGCAGATATGAAAGGTTTATAGAGACCCAGTACTTC
CDR3 protein: CASRYERFIETQYF

D gene: TRBD1
J gene: TRBJ1-3
V gene: TRBV7-2
clone size: few
CDR3 DNA: TGTGCCAGCAGCCGTAATCTCCTGACCGGAGGGACAGGGTACAGTGGAAACACCATATATTTT
CDR3 protein: CASSRNLLTGGTGYSGNTIYF

D gene: TRBD1
J gene: TRBJ2-7
V gene: TRBV9
clone size: few
CDR3 DNA: TGTGCCAGCAGCGGCTCGACCCCAGGGGGCTTTTACGAGCAGTACTTC
CDR3 protein: CASSGSTPGGFYEQYF

D gene: -
J gene: TRBJ1-1
V gene: TRBV12-3/TRBV12-4
clone size: -
CDR3 DNA: TGTGCCAGCAGTCCCCTAGACAGCGACACTGAAGCTTTCTTT
CDR3 protein: CASSPLDSDTEAFF

D gene: TRBD1
J gene: TRBJ1-2
V gene: TRBV10-3
clone size: -
CDR3 DNA: TGTGCCATCAGTGACCCCGGGACAGGGTCTTATGGCTACACCTTC
CDR3 protein: CAISDPGTGSYGYTF

D gene: -
J gene: TRBJ1-5
V gene: TRBV20-1
clone size: -
CDR3 DNA: TGCAGTGCCGGAGAAATCCCTCAGCCCCAGCATTTT
CDR3 protein: CSAGEIPQPQHF